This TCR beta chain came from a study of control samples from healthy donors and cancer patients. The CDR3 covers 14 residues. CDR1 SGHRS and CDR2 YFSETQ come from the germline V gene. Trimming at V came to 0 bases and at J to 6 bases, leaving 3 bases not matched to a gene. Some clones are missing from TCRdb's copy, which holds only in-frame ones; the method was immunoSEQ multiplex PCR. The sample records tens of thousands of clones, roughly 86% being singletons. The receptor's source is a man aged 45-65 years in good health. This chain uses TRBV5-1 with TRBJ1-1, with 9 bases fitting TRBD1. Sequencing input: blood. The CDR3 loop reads CASSLGQGEAEAFF. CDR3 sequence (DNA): TGCGCCAGCAGCTTGGGACAGGGGGAGGCTGAAGCTTTCTTT. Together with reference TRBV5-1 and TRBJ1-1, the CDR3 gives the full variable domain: KAGVTQTPRYLIKTRGQQVTLSCSPISGHRSVSWYQQTPGQGLQFLFEYFSETQRNKGNFPGRFSGRQFSNSRSEMNVSTLELGDSALYLCASSLGQGEAEAFFGQGTRLTVV.